The source of this T cell receptor beta chain is a study of blood T cell repertoires in COVID-19 (dated by TCRdb to 2018 to 2020). General notes on the study: Samples from collaborators originated in the United States, Italy and Spain and spanned both the acute and convalescent phases of COVID-19. The prospective study material was composed of cDNA or gDNA derived from T cells, B-cell-depleted T cells, or PBMCs. Subjects who had been exposed to COVID-19, were actively infected with it, or had recovered from it provided the deeply sampled blood TCRbeta repertoires that made up the dataset. A freely available public database, intended as a resource for researchers studying the immune response to SARS-CoV-2, is where the repertoires were released. The samples were drawn from two sources: the first 160 participants of the ongoing ImmuneRACE study, and 1,000 to 1,500 subjects contributed by 6 global collaborators. A de-identified subject ID, COVID-19 status, age in years and sex were almost always included in the sample metadata. Where HLA class I and class II types were available, the types were taken from metadata supplied by the sample provider, not from assay-based typing. General study outcomes and caveats: How much clinical and demographic metadata was included differed by source and by participant, and the metadata was provided uncurated.

In the prospective study, participants were roughly 18 to 100 years old, resided in 20 to 30 geographic areas of the United States, and were enrolled through a virtual design. To assign participants to cohorts, the prospective study relied on clinical history that participants themselves reported in a screening survey and a study questionnaire. In the prospective study, mobile phlebotomists collected whole blood, serum and a nasopharyngeal or oropharyngeal swab from each participant. Participants in the prospective study had the option to provide additional blood draws and questionnaires over an approximately 2-month period. Blood samples from the prospective study were shipped frozen or at room temperature prior to DNA extraction. A remark on this clone: The specificity of this receptor is unknown. The record has no base qualities; no much larger clone is one base away.

The immunoSEQ Assay, a bias-controlled multiplex PCR, was used to amplify TCRbeta CDR3 regions from genomic DNA. Under the source paper's analysis protocol: The number of nucleated cells in each sample was estimated from the amplification of reference gene primers within the assay. Sequence reads were collapsed and filtered to measure the absolute abundance of every unique TCRbeta CDR3 rearrangement. Productive Simpson clonality was computed per sample as the square root of Simpson's diversity index over productive rearrangements. What TCRdb holds here is the immuneACCESS table cut down to in-frame rearrangements. Part of the clones is not present; checked against another copy, under half of the missing clones reflect an unresolved V gene, and the others are unexplained. V and J calls and clone size follow that table, whereas D and trimming were derived from the DNA. Across this sample there are approximately 140,000 clones, with approximately 84% seen only once. The ten top clones hold 3% to 3.5% of the sample.

From the cysteine through the phenylalanine, the CDR3 covers 15 amino acids. Only CDR3 DNA remains: 45 bases, in frame from the first base. Trimming accounts for 2 bases at V and 4 bases at J, while the number of junction bases matched to no gene is 8. Taken from the germline V gene (reference sequence), the CDR1 and CDR2 loops are SGHKS and YYEKEE. The sequencing input was PBMCs or T cells enriched from blood (not recorded which). The TCR was taken from a woman in her forties or fifties with acute COVID-19. The V gene is TRBV5-5 and the J gene is TRBJ2-7, with 8 bases aligning to TRBD2. The encoded CDR3 is CASSFQRGTIYEQYF. The nucleotide sequence is TGTGCCAGCAGCTTCCAGCGGGGGACTATATACGAGCAGTACTTC.